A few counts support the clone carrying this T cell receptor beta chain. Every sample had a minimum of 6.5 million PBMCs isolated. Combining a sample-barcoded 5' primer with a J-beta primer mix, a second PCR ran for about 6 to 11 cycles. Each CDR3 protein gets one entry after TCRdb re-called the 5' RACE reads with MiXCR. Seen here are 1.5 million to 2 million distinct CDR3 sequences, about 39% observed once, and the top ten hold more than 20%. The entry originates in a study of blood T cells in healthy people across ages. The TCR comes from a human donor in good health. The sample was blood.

The CDR3 here is CASSQDRRGQAFF. The CDR3 nucleotides are TGCGCCAGCAGCCAAGATCGTAGGGGGCAAGCTTTCTTT. This chain links TRBV4-1 with TRBJ1-1; 7 bases are shared with TRBD1. CDR3 length: 13 residues. V lost 0 bases to trimming and J lost 9 bases; unmatched junction nucleotides: 4. The germline gives CDR1 MGHRA, CDR2 YSYEKL.